This T cell receptor (beta chain) was identified in a study of cytomegalovirus exposure and HLA in healthy donors. About this clone: Its antigen remains unidentified.

The donors comprised healthy bone marrow donors. Germline CDR1 and CDR2: PRHDT and FYEKMQ (reference sequence). The CDR3 sequence is 22 residues long. The V end lost 3 bases, the J end lost 0 bases, and 30 bases lay between the germline ends. The PCR made use of 60 Vbeta and 13 Jbeta primers. Measured with immunoSEQ multiplex PCR; TCRdb has only the in-frame clones, and not every one. Altogether about 92,000 clones are present, around four fifths being singletons, with the ten largest covering around 7.5%. Study-level points and caveats: Most sequenced TCRs were rare (though some public TCRs occurred in many donors). CMV antigen specificity was confirmed in vitro for a few CMV-associated chains. Most likely, a cluster of highly shared sequence variants arose as a sequencing artifact.

This receptor was identified in a man between 50 and 59 years old in good health and CMV-seropositive. The sample taken for sequencing was PBMCs. The chain recombines TRBV13 with TRBJ1-3; D is ambiguous. This CDR3 is CASSFWSSPHYSHLSSGNTIYF. The CDR3 region has the DNA TGTGCCAGCAGCTTCTGGAGTTCGCCCCATTACTCCCACCTGAGCTCTGGAAACACCATATATTTT.